Shown below are 23 T cell receptor beta chains from a single sample sequenced in a study of identifying expanded T cells in peripheral blood. Libraries were prepared by immunoSEQ multiplex PCR; TCRdb keeps only in-frame clonotypes and omits some of them. The sample has approximately 100,000 clones; around 89% are singletons. The specimen sequenced was blood. The source is a person between 18 and 70 years old in good health.

The chain combines TRBV6-1 with TRBJ2-7; 7 positions agree with TRBD2. The germline gives CDR1 MNHNS, CDR2 SASEGT. V shed 5 bases and J 3 bases; nucleotides not matched to a gene: 7. The CDR3 loop spans 14 amino acids. CDR3 residues: CASSSSGGGYEQYF. The CDR3 DNA sequence: TGTGCCAGCAGTTCGTCGGGGGGAGGCTACGAGCAGTACTTC.

The gene calls are TRBV27 and TRBJ1-5; 7 nucleotides line up with TRBD1. The CDR3 contains 14 residues. The J segment lost 0 bases and the V segment lost 4 bases, leaving 0 bases of the junction unmatched. Germline-derived CDR1 and CDR2 are MNHEY and SMNVEV (reference sequence). Here the CDR3 reads CASSWTGSNQPQHF. For the CDR3, the DNA is TGTGCCAGCAGTTGGACAGGTAGCAATCAGCCCCAGCATTTT.

CDR3 region: CASSPLQGAQNGELFF. In DNA form, the CDR3 reads TGTGCCAGCAGCCCCCTACAGGGGGCGCAGAACGGGGAGCTGTTTTTT. This chain joins TRBV7-6 and TRBJ2-2, with TRBD1 matching 9 bases. Germline V CDR1 and CDR2: SGHVS, FNYEAQ. CDR3 length: 16 amino acids. Trimming removed 5 bases from V and 7 bases from J; junction bases left unmatched: 11.

The chain is built from TRBV10-3 and TRBJ2-2; D unclear. The CDR3 is 13 residues long. CDR1 ENHRY and CDR2 SYGVKD come from the germline V gene. V shed 11 bases and J shed 0 bases, with 10 bases lying between them. DNA for the CDR3: TGTGCCGAACGAGACTCGAACACCGGGGAGCTGTTTTTT. Translating it yields CAERDSNTGELFF.

The rearrangement links TRBV18 to TRBJ2-1, with D maybe TRBD1 (5 bases). V shed 3 bases and J shed 1 base, with 7 bases lying between them. From germline, CDR1 is KGHSH and CDR2 LQKENI. The length of the CDR3 is 14 residues. CDR3 in amino acids: CASSPQGSYNEQFF. CDR3 in DNA: TGTGCCAGCTCACCCCAGGGATCCTACAATGAGCAGTTCTTC.

The chain combines TRBV18 with TRBJ2-1, with 11 bases fitting TRBD2. V shed 5 bases, J shed 9 bases, and the junction held 9 bases outside the gene matches. The CDR3 extends over 15 amino acids. Germline loops: CDR1 KGHSH, CDR2 LQKENI. DNA of the CDR3: TGTGCCAGCTCAGTTAGCGGGGGGGCGTTGTCTGAGCAGTTCTTC. This sequence encodes CASSVSGGALSEQFF.

This clone was counted only a few times. The V call is TRBV4-1, the J call TRBJ2-7; TRBD1 aligns across 7 bases. Germline lookup yields CDR1 MGHRA and CDR2 YSYEKL. The J segment lost 7 bases and the V segment lost 4 bases, leaving 13 bases of the junction unmatched. The CDR3 sequence is 15 residues long. CDR3: CASSPTGDSLREQYF. The CDR3 bases are TGCGCCAGCAGCCCAACAGGGGATTCTCTTAGGGAGCAGTACTTC.

The CDR3: CASPRQGGGGGYTF. CDR3 nucleotide sequence: TGTGCCAGTCCCCGGCAGGGGGGGGGCGGTGGCTACACCTTC. The chain uses TRBV5-4 and TRBJ1-2; 7 bases line up with TRBD1. CDR3 length: 14 amino acids. J was trimmed by 7 bases and V by 8 bases; bases with no gene match: 14. Germline CDR1 SGHNT, CDR2 YYREEE (reference sequence).

As DNA, the CDR3 is TGTGCCAGCAGTGACGGGAACCGTTACAATGAGCAGTTCTTC. Its protein is CASSDGNRYNEQFF. This chain links TRBV6-4 with TRBJ2-1; no reliable D call. This CDR3 region has 14 residues. Trimming removed 2 bases from V and 4 bases from J, with 9 bases in between. Germline V lookup: CDR1 MRHNA, CDR2 SNTAGT.

V gene TRBV2 combines with J gene TRBJ1-3, with D perhaps TRBD1 (5 bases). The CDR3 covers 14 residues. Trimming removed 7 bases at V and 2 bases at J, with 12 bases between. The V gene's germline CDR1 is SNHLY and CDR2 FYNNEI. The DNA for the CDR3 is TGTGCCAGCAAACCGGGGGAGGCTGGAAACACCATATATTTT. It codes for CASKPGEAGNTIYF.

V gene TRBV7-7 combines with J gene TRBJ2-1; no clear D. Trimming removed 1 base from V and 6 bases from J, with 7 bases in between. The CDR3 length is 13 residues. Germline loops: CDR1 SSHAT, CDR2 FNYEAQ (reference sequence). The chain's CDR3 is CASSLGAFNEQFF. In DNA, the CDR3 is TGTGCCAGCAGCTTAGGGGCGTTCAATGAGCAGTTCTTC.

This clone was seen just once. V is TRBV6-5 and J is TRBJ1-2, with D unclear. Germline V lookup: CDR1 MNHEY, CDR2 SVGAGI. CDR3 length: 12 amino acids. The ends were cut back, 9 bases at V and 2 bases at J, with 10 bases in the middle. DNA for the CDR3: TGTGCCAGTTCTGTCCCGAACTATGGCTACACCTTC. Its protein product is CASSVPNYGYTF.

This clone was found once. This chain's CDR3 is CASMRRREQYF. DNA of the CDR3: TGTGCCAGCATGCGTAGAAGAGAGCAGTACTTC. The V and J genes are TRBV28 and TRBJ2-7, with D hard to call. In germline, CDR1 is MDHEN, CDR2 SYDVKM. This CDR3 region has 11 residues. V was clipped by 7 bases and J by 7 bases, with 11 bases between them.

This sequence joins TRBV5-8 and TRBJ2-3; no definite D call. V lost 8 bases and J lost 0, with 13 bases in between. CDR1 is SGHTS, CDR2 YDEGEE, per germline. The CDR3 has 14 residues. The CDR3 region has the DNA TGTGCCAGTATTCGGGCACCTAGCACAGATACGCAGTATTTT. Translation gives CASIRAPSTDTQYF.

This clone was picked up one time. V gene TRBV18 combines with J gene TRBJ2-7, with TRBD2 matching over 12 bases. V shed 6 bases, J shed 0 bases, and the junction held 6 bases outside the gene matches. The length of the CDR3 is 16 residues. CDR1 and CDR2 (germline): KGHSH, LQKENI. The CDR3, as DNA: TGTGCCAGCTCCCTGACTAGCGGGGGAAGCTCCTACGAGCAGTACTTC. It is translated as CASSLTSGGSSYEQYF.

V gene TRBV6-1 combines with J gene TRBJ1-5; tentatively, D is TRBD1 (6 bases). V gave up 2 bases and J gave up 6 bases, with 11 bases separating them. CDR3 size: 14 residues. Per the germline V gene, CDR1 is MNHNS and CDR2 is SASEGT. The CDR3 loop reads CASSENGGGQPQHF. The CDR3 DNA sequence: TGTGCCAGCAGTGAAAATGGGGGCGGTCAGCCCCAGCATTTT.

This chain connects TRBV7-9 to TRBJ2-5; 10 bases fit TRBD1. The DNA end is a closer match to TRBJ2-7, so the J assignment may be wrong. The CDR3 extends over 15 amino acids. CDR1 SEHNR and CDR2 FQNEAQ come from the germline V gene (reference sequence). Here the CDR3 reads CASSPGQGVLYEQYF. Here the CDR3 DNA reads TGTGCCAGCAGCCCCGGACAGGGGGTTCTGTACGAGCAGTACTTC.

The chain uses TRBV4-3 and TRBJ1-3; weak D call: TRBD1 (6 bases). Trimming left V 0 bases short and J 4 bases short, with 16 bases between. The germline CDR1 and CDR2 sequences are LGHNA and YSLEER. CDR3 length: 17 amino acids. The CDR3 coding sequence is TGCGCCAGCAGCCAAGATCAAGCGGGGGCGCGAGGAAACACCATATATTTT. Its translation is CASSQDQAGARGNTIYF.

This clone was seen only once. This chain uses TRBV11-2 with TRBJ2-6; D unclear. Trimming pared 2 bases from V and 4 bases from J, leaving 9 bases between. Per the germline V gene, CDR1 is SGHAT and CDR2 is FQNNGV. This CDR3 spans 15 amino acids. The CDR3 here is CASSLQVSGANVLTF. The CDR3 region has the DNA TGTGCCAGCAGCTTACAGGTATCGGGGGCCAACGTCCTGACTTTC. Based on the CDR3 plus reference TRBV11-2 and TRBJ2-6, the full variable domain is EAGVAQSPRYKIIEKRQSVAFWCNPISGHATLYWYQQILGQGPKLLIQFQNNGVVDDSQLPKDRFSAERLKGVDSTLKIQPAKLEDSAVYLCASSLQVSGANVLTFGAGSRLTVL.

The table lists this clone with a few counts. This chain links TRBV18 with TRBJ1-6; no clear D. V was pared by 2 bases and J by 0 bases, with 8 bases between. CDR1 and CDR2 from the germline V gene are KGHSH and LQKENI. CDR3 size: 16 residues. The CDR3 sequence: CASSPSATSYNSPLHF. The CDR3 DNA reads TGTGCCAGCTCACCATCGGCTACCTCCTATAATTCACCCCTCCACTTT.

The chain couples TRBV30 to TRBJ1-2; D might be TRBD1 (5 bases). The V gene lost 3 bases and the J gene lost 4 bases, with 12 bases spanning the gap. CDR3 length: 13 amino acids. The germline gives CDR1 GTSNPN, CDR2 SVGIG (reference sequence). The CDR3 nucleotides read TGTGCCTGGAGCCGTGGGGGGTTCTATGGCTACACCTTC. It is translated as CAWSRGGFYGYTF.

This sequence joins TRBV10-3 and TRBJ2-1; D is perhaps TRBD1 or TRBD2 (5 bases each). Germline CDR1 reads ENHRY; CDR2 reads SYGVKD. V lost 6 bases, J lost 6 bases, and 15 bases lay in between. The CDR3 length is 14 residues. In DNA, the CDR3 is TGTGCCATCAGGGACCCGGGACGGAGCAATGAGCAGTTCTTC. Translated, it gives CAIRDPGRSNEQFF.

The chain links TRBV4-1 to TRBJ2-7; 9 nucleotides agree with TRBD1. The CDR3 consists of 14 residues. Germline CDR1 and CDR2: MGHRA and YSYEKL. V gave up 1 base and J gave up 3 bases; unmatched junction bases: 1. The CDR3 DNA follows: TGCGCCAGCAGCCAAGTGGGACAGGGCTACGAGCAGTACTTC. This encodes CASSQVGQGYEQYF.